The entry below gives a single TCR beta chain sequence along with its context. This CDR3 is built from 17 residues. J gave up 0 bases and V 5 bases, and 10 bases lay outside the gene matches. Germline assignment: CDR1 SEHNR and CDR2 FQNEAQ (reference sequence). This specimen belongs to a study of blood T cell repertoires in COVID-19. Whole-study context: Whether acute or convalescent, the COVID-19 samples came from the United States, Italy and Spain. PBMCs, B-cell-depleted T cells, or T cells provided the cDNA or gDNA that made up the material.

Original processing methods: Counts of nucleated cells, estimated from reference gene primer amplification, were obtained. Assay: immunoSEQ multiplex PCR; the TCRdb copy retains only in-frame clones and omits some. D and trimming were read from the DNA, whereas the V and J calls and clone size are those reported in that table. This table holds 71,000 or so clones, 75% to 95% found once. The sequence was collected from a woman aged 18-29 years with acute or convalescent COVID-19. The chain combines TRBV7-9 with TRBJ2-1; 7 nucleotides agree with TRBD2. The sequenced sample was peripheral blood. The CDR3 sequence: CASSPRPGGNSYNEQFF. In DNA form, the CDR3 reads TGTGCCAGCAGCCCGAGACCGGGAGGCAACTCCTACAATGAGCAGTTCTTC.